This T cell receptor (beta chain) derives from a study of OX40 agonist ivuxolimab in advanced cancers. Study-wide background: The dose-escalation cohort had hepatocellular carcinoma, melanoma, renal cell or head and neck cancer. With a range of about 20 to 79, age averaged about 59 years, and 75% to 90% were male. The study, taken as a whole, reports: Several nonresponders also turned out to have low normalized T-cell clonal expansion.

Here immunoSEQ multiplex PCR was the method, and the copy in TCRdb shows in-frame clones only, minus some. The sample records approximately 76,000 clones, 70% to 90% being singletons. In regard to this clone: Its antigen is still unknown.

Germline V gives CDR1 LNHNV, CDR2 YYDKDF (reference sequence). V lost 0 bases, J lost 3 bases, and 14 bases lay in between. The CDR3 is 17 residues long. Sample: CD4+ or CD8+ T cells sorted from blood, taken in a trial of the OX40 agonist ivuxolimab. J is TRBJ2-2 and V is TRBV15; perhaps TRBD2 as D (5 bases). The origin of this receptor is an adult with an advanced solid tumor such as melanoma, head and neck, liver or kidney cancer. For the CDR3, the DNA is TGTGCCACCAGCAGAGATCGAGGCGGGTGGGACACCGGGGAGCTGTTTTTT. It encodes CATSRDRGGWDTGELFF.